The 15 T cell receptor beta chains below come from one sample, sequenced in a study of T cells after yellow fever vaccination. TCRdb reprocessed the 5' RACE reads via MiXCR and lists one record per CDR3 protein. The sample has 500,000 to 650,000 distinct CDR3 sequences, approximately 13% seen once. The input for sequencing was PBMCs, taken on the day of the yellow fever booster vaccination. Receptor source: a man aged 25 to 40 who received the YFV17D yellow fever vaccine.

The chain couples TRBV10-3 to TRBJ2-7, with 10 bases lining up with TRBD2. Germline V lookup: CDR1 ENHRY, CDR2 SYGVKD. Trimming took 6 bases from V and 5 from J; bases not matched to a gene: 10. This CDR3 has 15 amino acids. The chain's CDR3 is CAISGLAEGIDEQYF. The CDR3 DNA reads TGTGCCATCAGCGGACTAGCGGAGGGTATCGACGAGCAGTACTTC.

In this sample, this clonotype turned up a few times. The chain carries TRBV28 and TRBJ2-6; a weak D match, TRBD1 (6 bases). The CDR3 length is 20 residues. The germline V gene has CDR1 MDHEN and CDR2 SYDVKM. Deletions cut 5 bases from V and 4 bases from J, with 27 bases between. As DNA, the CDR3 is TGTGCCAGCAGTGGCGACTCAGGGGTTCTACCTTCCTTAGGGGCCAACGTCCTGACTTTC. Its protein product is CASSGDSGVLPSLGANVLTF.

The CDR3 nucleotides read TGTGCCAGCAGCTTCGGACTAGCGGGTTCTGGGGTTGGCGAGCAGTACTTC. Translation gives CASSFGLAGSGVGEQYF. The V gene is TRBV7-9, the J gene TRBJ2-7; 11 bases map to TRBD2. The CDR3 consists of 17 residues. The germline V gene encodes CDR1 SEHNR and CDR2 FQNEAQ (reference sequence). J was trimmed by 6 bases and V by 3 bases; bases with no gene match: 13.

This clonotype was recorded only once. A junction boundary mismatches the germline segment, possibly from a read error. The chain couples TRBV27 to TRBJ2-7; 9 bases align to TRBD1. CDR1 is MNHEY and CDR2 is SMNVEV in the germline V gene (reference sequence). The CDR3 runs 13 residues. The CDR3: CASGTGPTYELYF. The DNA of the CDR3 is TGTGCCAGCGGGACAGGGCCCACCTACGAGCTGTACTTC.

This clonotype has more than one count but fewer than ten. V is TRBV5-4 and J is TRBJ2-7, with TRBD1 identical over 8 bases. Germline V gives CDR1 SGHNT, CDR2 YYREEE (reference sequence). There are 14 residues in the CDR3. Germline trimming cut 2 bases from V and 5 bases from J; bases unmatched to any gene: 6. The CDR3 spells CASSLQGGRDEQYF. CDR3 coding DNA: TGTGCCAGCAGCTTACAGGGGGGAAGGGACGAGCAGTACTTC.

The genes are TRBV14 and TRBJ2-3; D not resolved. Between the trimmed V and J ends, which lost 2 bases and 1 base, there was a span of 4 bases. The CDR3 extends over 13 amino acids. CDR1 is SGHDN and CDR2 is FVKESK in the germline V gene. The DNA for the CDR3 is TGTGCCAGCAGCCAACCAGGCACAGATACGCAGTATTTT. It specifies CASSQPGTDTQYF.

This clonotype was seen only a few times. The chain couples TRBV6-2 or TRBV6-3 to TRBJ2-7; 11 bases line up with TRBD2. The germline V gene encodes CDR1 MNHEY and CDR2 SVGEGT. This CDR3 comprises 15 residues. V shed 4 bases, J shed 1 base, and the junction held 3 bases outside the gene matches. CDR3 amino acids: CASSWLAGGSYEQYF. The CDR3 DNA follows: TGTGCCAGCAGTTGGCTAGCGGGAGGTTCCTACGAGCAGTACTTC.

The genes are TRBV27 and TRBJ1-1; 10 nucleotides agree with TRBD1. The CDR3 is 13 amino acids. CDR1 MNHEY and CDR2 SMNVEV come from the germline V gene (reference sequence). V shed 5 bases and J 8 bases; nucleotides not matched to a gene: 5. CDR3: CASSRTGGQEAFF. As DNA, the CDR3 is TGTGCCAGCAGTCGGACAGGGGGTCAGGAAGCTTTCTTT.

The CDR3 region has the DNA TGCAGTGCTAAAAGGGGATTTGGGGCGGATACGCAGTATTTT. It encodes CSAKRGFGADTQYF. The rearrangement links TRBV20-1 to TRBJ2-3; tentatively, D is TRBD1 (5 bases). The CDR3 covers 14 residues. Trimming removed 4 bases at V and 6 bases at J, with 17 bases between. Per germline, CDR1 DFQATT and CDR2 SNEGSKA (reference sequence).

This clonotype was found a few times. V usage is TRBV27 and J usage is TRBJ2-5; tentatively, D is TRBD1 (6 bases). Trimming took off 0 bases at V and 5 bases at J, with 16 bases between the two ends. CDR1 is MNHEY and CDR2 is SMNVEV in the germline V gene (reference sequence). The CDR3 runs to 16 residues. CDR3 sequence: CASSLSYRVSEETQYF. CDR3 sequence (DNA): TGTGCCAGCAGTTTATCTTACAGGGTGTCCGAGGAGACCCAGTACTTC.

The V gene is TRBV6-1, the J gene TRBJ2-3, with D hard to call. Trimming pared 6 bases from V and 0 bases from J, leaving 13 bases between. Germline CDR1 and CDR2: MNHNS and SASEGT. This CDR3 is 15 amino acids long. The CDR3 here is CASRPLGSSTDTQYF. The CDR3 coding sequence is TGTGCCAGCAGACCCCTGGGATCTAGCACAGATACGCAGTATTTT.

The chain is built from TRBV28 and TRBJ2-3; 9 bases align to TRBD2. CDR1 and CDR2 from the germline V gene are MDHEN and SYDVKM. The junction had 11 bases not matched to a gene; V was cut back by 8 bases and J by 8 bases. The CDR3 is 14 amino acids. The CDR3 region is CASRARGGGGTQYF. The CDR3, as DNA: TGTGCCAGCCGTGCGCGGGGCGGGGGGGGTACGCAGTATTTT.

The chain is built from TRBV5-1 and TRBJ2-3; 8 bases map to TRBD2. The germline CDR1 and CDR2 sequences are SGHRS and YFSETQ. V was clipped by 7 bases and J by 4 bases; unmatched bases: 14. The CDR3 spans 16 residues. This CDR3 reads CASAPGIAGGADTQYF. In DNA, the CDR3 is TGCGCCAGCGCCCCGGGAATCGCGGGGGGCGCAGATACGCAGTATTTT.

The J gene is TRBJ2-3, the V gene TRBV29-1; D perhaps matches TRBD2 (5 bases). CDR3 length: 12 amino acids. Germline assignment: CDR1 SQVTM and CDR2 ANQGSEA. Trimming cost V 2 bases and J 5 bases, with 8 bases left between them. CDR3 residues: CSVERGIDTQYF. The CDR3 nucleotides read TGCAGCGTTGAAAGAGGGATAGATACGCAGTATTTT.

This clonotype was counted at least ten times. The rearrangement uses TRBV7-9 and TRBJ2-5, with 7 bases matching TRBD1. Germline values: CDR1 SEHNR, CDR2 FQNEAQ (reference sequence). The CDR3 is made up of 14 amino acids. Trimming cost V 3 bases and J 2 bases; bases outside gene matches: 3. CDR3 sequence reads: CASSFRQGQETQYF. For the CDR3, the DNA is TGTGCCAGCAGCTTTCGACAGGGACAAGAGACCCAGTACTTC.